This TCR beta chain stems from a study of human T cells and chemical hapten exposure. Regarding the study as a whole: The study found expanded TCRs formed significantly more large CDR3 similarity clusters than controls. More PT1 expanded TCRs went with higher patch test scores.

The library labeled individual cDNA molecules by adding unique molecular identifiers to them. Study processing details: Across samples, TCR counts had a median of roughly 97,000 and ranged from 23,224 to 690,600. TCRdb passed the RACE reads through MiXCR, listing each CDR3 protein once. The V and J calls were not made by the authors but by TCRdb's processing. The sample includes 45,000 to 60,000 distinct CDR3 sequences, about 9.2% of them seen just once. Germline CDR1 SEHNR, CDR2 FQNEAQ (reference sequence). Trimming took off 5 bases at V and 8 bases at J, with 22 bases between the two ends. This CDR3 spans 17 amino acids. In this sample, this clonotype turned up a few times. What it binds is unknown. Time point specified: pre-sensitization, week 0. The treatment was: therapeutic diphenylcyclopropenone sensitization with weekly scalp DPC.

J is TRBJ2-6 and V is TRBV7-9; TRBD2 is a possible D gene (5 bases). The specimen was whole blood, collected in connection with sensitization to the hapten diphenylcyclopropenone (DPC). The TCR sequence derives from a woman aged 40 to 50 with alopecia areata. Some clones in this sample may be carry-over from other donors' samples. CDR3 residues: CASSHDGPTAGTNVLTF. CDR3 in DNA: TGTGCCAGCAGCCACGATGGGCCAACGGCGGGTACCAACGTCCTGACTTTC.